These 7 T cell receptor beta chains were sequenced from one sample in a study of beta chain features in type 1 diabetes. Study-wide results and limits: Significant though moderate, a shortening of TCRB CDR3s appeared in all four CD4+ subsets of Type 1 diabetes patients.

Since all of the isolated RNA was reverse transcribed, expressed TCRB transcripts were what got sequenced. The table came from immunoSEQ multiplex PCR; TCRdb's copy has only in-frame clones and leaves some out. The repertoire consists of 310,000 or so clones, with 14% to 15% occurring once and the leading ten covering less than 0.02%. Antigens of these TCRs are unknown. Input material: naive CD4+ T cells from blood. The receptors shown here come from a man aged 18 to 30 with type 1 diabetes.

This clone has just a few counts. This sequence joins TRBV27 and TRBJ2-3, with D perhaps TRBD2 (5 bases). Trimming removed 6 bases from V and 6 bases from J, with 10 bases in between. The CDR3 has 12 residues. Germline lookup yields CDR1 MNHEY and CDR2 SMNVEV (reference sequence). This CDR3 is CASRAVADTQYF. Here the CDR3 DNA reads TGTGCCAGCAGGGCCGTAGCGGATACGCAGTATTTT.

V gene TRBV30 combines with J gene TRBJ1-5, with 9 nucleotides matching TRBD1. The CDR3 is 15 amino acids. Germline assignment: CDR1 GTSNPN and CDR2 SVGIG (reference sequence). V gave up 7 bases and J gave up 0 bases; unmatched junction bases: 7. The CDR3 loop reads CASGQGKYSNQPQHF. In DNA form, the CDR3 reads TGTGCCTCTGGACAGGGGAAGTATAGCAATCAGCCCCAGCATTTT.

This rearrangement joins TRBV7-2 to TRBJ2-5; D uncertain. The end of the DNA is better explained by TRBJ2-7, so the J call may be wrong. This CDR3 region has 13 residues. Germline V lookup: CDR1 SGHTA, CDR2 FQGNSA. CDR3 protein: CASSTATFYEQYF. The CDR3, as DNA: TGTGCCAGCAGCACTGCCACCTTCTACGAGCAGTACTTC.

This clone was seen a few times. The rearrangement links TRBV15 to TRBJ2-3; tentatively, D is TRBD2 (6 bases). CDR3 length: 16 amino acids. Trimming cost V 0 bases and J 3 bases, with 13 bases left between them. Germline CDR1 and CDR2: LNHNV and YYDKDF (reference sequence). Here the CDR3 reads CATSRDAGLGTDTQYF. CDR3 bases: TGTGCCACCAGCAGAGATGCGGGGCTGGGAACAGATACGCAGTATTTT.

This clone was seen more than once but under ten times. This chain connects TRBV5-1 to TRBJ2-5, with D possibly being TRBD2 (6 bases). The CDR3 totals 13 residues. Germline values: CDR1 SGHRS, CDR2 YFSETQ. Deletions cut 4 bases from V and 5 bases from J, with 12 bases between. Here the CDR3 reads CASSPGTEETQYF. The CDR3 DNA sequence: TGCGCCAGCAGCCCGGGGACTGAGGAGACCCAGTACTTC.

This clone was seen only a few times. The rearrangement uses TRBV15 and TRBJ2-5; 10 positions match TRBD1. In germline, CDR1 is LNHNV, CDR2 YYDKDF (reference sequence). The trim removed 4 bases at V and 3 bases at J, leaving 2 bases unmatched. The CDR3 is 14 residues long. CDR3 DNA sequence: TGTGCCACCAGCACAGGGACAGGGGAAGAGACCCAGTACTTC. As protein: CATSTGTGEETQYF.

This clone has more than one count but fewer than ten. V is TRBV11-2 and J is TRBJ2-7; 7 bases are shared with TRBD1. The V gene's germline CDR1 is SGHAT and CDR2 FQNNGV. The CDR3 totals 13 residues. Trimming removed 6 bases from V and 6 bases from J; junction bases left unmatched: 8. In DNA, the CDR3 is TGTGCCAGCAGTATACGACAGGGACCCGAGCAGTACTTC. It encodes CASSIRQGPEQYF.